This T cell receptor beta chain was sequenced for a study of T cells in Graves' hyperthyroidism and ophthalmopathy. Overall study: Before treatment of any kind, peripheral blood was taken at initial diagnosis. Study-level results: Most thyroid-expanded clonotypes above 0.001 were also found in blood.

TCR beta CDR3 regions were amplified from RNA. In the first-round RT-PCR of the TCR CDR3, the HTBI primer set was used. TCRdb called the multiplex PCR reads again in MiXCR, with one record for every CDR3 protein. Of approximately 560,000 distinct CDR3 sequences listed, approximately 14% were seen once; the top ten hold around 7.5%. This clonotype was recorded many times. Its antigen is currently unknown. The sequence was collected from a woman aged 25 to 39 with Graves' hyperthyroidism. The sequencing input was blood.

CDR3 amino acids: CASNPQGPRGAEAFF. CDR3 DNA: TGTGCCAGCAACCCACAGGGGCCCCGGGGGGCTGAAGCTTTCTTT. This chain links TRBV6-1 with TRBJ1-1, with TRBD1 identical over 7 bases. The CDR3 sequence is 15 residues long. Germline-derived CDR1 and CDR2 are MNHNS and SASEGT. V shed 7 bases, J shed 6 bases, and the junction held 14 bases outside the gene matches.